This TCR beta chain came from a study of T cells after posttransplantation cyclophosphamide. Data came from immunoSEQ multiplex PCR; TCRdb stores just in-frame clones and leaves some out. The data show more than 35,000 clones, with none appearing a single time. Germline assignment: CDR1 SGDLS and CDR2 YYNGEE. Trimming removed 5 bases from V and 5 bases from J, with 16 bases in between. The CDR3 sequence is 14 residues long. Study-wide results and limits: Later blood repertoires were often dominated by clones from the donor CD8+ memory compartment. After PTCy, TRB diversity resembled that of CNI/methotrexate controls. Tissue-infiltrating T cells from skin or gut overlapped little with blood T cells.

Worth noting for this clone: Its antigen remains unknown.

The sequenced sample was PBMCs. The chain has TRBV9 and TRBJ2-5; tentative D call: TRBD1 (5 bases). The sequence derives from a man between 50 and 59 years old in good health, CMV-negative, and a related stem cell transplant donor. Written as DNA, the CDR3 is TGTGCCAGCAGTGAAACAGGAATCAAGGAGACCCAGTACTTC. This gives the protein CASSETGIKETQYF.